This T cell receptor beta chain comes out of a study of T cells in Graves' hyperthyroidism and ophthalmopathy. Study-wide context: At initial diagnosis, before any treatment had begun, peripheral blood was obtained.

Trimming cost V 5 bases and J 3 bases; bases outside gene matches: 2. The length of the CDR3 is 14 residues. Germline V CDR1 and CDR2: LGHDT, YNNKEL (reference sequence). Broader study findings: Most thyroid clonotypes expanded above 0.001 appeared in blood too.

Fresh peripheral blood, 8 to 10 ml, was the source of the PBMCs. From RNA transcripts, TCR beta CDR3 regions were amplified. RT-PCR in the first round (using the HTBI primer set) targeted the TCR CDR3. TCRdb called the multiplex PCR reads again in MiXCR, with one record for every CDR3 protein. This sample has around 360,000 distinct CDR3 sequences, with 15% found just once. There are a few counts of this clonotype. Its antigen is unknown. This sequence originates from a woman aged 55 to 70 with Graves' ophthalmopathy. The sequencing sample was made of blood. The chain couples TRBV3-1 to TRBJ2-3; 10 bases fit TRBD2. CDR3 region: CASSVSGRTDTQYF. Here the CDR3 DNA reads TGTGCCAGCAGCGTTAGCGGGAGGACAGATACGCAGTATTTT.